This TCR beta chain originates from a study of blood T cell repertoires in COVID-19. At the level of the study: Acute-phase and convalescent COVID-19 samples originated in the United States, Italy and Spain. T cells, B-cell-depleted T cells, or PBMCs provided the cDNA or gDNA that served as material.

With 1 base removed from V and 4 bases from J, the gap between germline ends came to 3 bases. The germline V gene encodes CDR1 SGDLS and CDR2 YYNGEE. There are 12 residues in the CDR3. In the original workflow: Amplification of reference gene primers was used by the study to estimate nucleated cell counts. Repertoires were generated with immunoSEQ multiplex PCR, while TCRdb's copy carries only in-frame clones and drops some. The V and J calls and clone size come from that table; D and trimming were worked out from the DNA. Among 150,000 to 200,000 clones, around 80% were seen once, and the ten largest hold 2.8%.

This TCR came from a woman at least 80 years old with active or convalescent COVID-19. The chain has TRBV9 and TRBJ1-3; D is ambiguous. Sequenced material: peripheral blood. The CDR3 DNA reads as TGTGCCAGCAGCGTACCAGGAAACACCATATATTTT. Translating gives CASSVPGNTIYF.